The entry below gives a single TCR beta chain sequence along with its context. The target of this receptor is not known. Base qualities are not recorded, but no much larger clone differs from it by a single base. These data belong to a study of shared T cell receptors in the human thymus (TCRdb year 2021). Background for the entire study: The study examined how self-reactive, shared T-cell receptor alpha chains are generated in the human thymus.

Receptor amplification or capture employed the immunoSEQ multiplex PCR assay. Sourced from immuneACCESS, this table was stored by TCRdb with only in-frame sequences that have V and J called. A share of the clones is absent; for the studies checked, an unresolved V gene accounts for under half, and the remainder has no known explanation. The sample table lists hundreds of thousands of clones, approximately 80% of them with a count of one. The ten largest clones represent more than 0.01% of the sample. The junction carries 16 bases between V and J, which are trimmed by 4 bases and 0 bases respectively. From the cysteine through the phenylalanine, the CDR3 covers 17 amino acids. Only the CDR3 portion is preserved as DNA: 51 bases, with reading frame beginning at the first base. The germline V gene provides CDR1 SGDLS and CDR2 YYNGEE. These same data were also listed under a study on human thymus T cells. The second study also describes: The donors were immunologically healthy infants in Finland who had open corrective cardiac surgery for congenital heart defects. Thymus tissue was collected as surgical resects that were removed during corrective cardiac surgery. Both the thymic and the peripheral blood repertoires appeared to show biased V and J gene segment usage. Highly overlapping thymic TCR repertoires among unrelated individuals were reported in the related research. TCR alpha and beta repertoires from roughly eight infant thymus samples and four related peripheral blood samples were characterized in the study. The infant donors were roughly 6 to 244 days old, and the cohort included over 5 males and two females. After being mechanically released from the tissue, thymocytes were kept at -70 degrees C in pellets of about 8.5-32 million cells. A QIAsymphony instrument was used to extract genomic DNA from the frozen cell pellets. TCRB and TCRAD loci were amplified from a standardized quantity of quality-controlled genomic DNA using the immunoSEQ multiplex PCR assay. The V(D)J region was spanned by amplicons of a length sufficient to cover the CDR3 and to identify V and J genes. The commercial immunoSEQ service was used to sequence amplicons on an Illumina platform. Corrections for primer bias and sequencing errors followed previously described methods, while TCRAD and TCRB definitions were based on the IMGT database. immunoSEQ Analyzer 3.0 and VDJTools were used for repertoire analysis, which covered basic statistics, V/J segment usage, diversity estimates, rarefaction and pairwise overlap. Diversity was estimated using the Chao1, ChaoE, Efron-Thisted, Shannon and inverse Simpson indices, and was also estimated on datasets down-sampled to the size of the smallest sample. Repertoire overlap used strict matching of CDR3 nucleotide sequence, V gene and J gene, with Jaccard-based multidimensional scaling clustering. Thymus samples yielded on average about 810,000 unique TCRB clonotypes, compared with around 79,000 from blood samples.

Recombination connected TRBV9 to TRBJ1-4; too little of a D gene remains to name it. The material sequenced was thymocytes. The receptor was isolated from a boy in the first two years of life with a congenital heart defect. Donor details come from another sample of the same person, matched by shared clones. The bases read TGTGCCAGCAGCCCTGGGGAGGAGTCCGCAACTAATGAAAAACTGTTTTTT. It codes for CASSPGEESATNEKLFF.